This T cell receptor beta chain was documented in a study of response to subunit inactivated influenza vaccine. TCRdb analysed the RT-PCR reads with MiXCR anew, one entry per CDR3 protein. Found here are fewer than 400,000 distinct CDR3 sequences, roughly a fifth of them singletons; the top ten hold about a tenth. Regarding the study as a whole: Few new T cells, the authors suggested, are recruited by each seasonal influenza vaccination.

Turning to this clonotype: Its antigen is not known.

Trimming cost V 4 bases and J 4 bases, with 12 bases left between them. Germline loops: CDR1 SQVTM, CDR2 ANQGSEA. This CDR3 comprises 13 residues. This clonotype was sampled from a man aged 50 to 69 who received an inactivated influenza vaccine. The specimen was PBMCs from blood, collected about 20 months after vaccination. This rearrangement joins TRBV29-1 to TRBJ2-3; D may be TRBD1 (5 bases). CDR3 in amino acids: CSVGGRVADTQYF. The CDR3 DNA reads TGCAGCGTTGGGGGCAGGGTTGCAGATACGCAGTATTTT.